This T cell receptor beta chain appears in the sequencing data of a study of blood T cell repertoires in COVID-19 (dated by TCRdb to the early 2020s). About the full investigation: Samples covering the acute and convalescent phases of COVID-19 were provided by collaborators in the United States, Italy and Spain. The repertoires were released in a freely available public database meant as a resource for research on the immune response to SARS-CoV-2. Subjects who had been exposed to COVID-19, were actively infected with it, or had recovered from it provided the deeply sampled blood TCRbeta repertoires that made up the dataset. The material from the prospective study consisted of cDNA or gDNA derived from T cells, B-cell-depleted T cells, or PBMCs. A de-identified subject ID, COVID-19 status, age in years and sex were almost always included in the sample metadata. The samples were drawn from the first 160 participants of the ongoing ImmuneRACE study and from 950 to 1,500 subjects provided by 6 global collaborators. Where available, HLA class I and class II types were taken from metadata supplied by the sample provider and were not determined by assay-based typing. Overall study outcomes, separate from this receptor: How much clinical and demographic metadata was included differed by source and by participant, and the metadata was provided uncurated.

TCRbeta CDR3 regions were amplified from genomic DNA by means of the immunoSEQ Assay, a bias-controlled multiplex PCR. Concerning the study's data processing: The number of nucleated cells in each sample was estimated from the amplification of reference gene primers within the assay. Sequence reads were collapsed and filtered to measure the absolute abundance of every unique TCRbeta CDR3 rearrangement. For each sample, productive Simpson clonality was calculated by taking the square root of Simpson's diversity index across productive rearrangements. TCRdb carries this immuneACCESS record with in-frame sequences only. Its versions omit some clonotypes, under half of them owing to an unresolved V gene in the studies checked, with the rest unexplained. V and J calls plus clone size are reproduced from that table; the DNA served to infer D and trimming. The sample profile shows 400,000 to 550,000 clones; about 89% of them were found once. The leading ten clones occupy 4.3% of the sample.

Whole blood was collected in K2EDTA tubes by collaborating institutions according to the institutions' own protocols. Collaborator samples were shipped for TCRbeta analysis as frozen whole blood, isolated PBMCs, or DNA extracted from either sample type. About this clone itself: It lacks a known antigen. No much larger clonotype is one base removed from it; base qualities were not supplied. The sample has other DNA sequences that encode this CDR3 too.

The clonotype comes from a woman aged 25-40 years with acute or convalescent COVID-19. The sample was peripheral blood.

The CDR3 protein is CASSLTGVTEAFF. Here is the DNA: TGCGCCAGCAGCTTGACAGGGGTGACTGAAGCTTTCTTT. This receptor chain uses TRBV5-1 and TRBJ1-1; the junction holds 7 bases that match TRBD1. CDR1 SGHRS and CDR2 YFSETQ are derived from the germline V gene. The CDR3 runs 13 amino acids, cysteine and phenylalanine included. Here the CDR3 DNA is all that survives: 39 bases in frame from base 1. Relative to germline, V is missing 1 base and J is missing 5 bases, with 2 bases of the junction outside any gene match.